The T cell receptor (beta chain) described here comes from a study of neoadjuvant nivolumab and ipilimumab in lung cancer. Whole-study context: Patients got nivolumab 3 mg/kg on days 1, 15 and 29; combination added ipilimumab 1 mg/kg day 1. Study conclusions and caveats: Resected-tumor TCR richness correlated positively with pretherapy blood richness.

The V and J ends lost 3 bases and 6 bases respectively, with 13 bases between them. This CDR3 comprises 14 residues. In germline, CDR1 is SGHRS, CDR2 YFSETQ. Comment on this clone: The antigen is unknown.

Sequencing was performed with immunoSEQ multiplex PCR; in TCRdb, only in-frame clones are kept and a portion is missing. The profile shows 8,000 to 10,000 clones, over 75% of them singletons. The chain combines TRBV5-1 with TRBJ2-1; a weak D match, TRBD2 (5 bases). The sequences come from tumor tissue, collected after neoadjuvant nivolumab, alone or with ipilimumab, at or shortly before surgery. This TCR was sampled from an adult with non-small cell lung cancer. CDR3 loop: CASSSRPDFNEQFF. CDR3 nucleotides: TGCGCCAGCAGCTCAAGGCCGGACTTCAATGAGCAGTTCTTC.